The rows below give T cell receptor beta chains drawn from one sample of a study of T cell responses to AZD1222 COVID-19 vaccine. The assay was immunoSEQ multiplex PCR, and TCRdb's table has in-frame clones only and misses some. The repertoire holds about 170,000 clones, with more than 80% as singletons. The source was peripheral blood, collected on day 0 of AZD1222 vaccination. The receptors derive from an adult in good health. Both conserved end residues are part of each CDR3. D genes are given only for firm matches. Not every row has a clone size; where given, it reads once, few, many or a size class.

TRBD1	.	TRBJ1-6	TRBV5-6	CASSSTGGSPLHF	TGTGCCAGCAGCTCAACAGGGGGTTCACCCCTCCACTTT
.	.	TRBJ1-2	TRBV6-4	CASSVGGSGTYGYTF	TGTGCCAGCAGTGTCGGGGGGTCCGGTACCTATGGCTACACCTTC
TRBD1	.	TRBJ1-4	TRBV28	CASNSVRDRLREKLFF	TGTGCCAGCAACTCCGTCCGGGACAGGTTACGTGAAAAACTGTTTTTT
.	.	TRBJ1-1	TRBV19	CASRWGPLNTEAFF	TGTGCCAGCAGGTGGGGGCCCCTGAACACTGAAGCTTTCTTT
TRBD1	.	TRBJ1-4	TRBV10-3	CAISESTGAREKLFF	TGTGCCATCAGTGAGTCGACAGGGGCCCGGGAAAAACTGTTTTTT
.	.	TRBJ1-2	TRBV4-1	CASSQDSGLQGWGYTF	TGCGCCAGCAGCCAAGATTCGGGCTTGCAGGGATGGGGCTACACCTTC
.	.	TRBJ1-2	TRBV4-1	CASSQDETPPRGYTF	TGCGCCAGCAGCCAAGATGAAACTCCACCAAGGGGCTACACCTTC
TRBD1	few	TRBJ2-4	TRBV7-9	CASSTGGGLDIQYF	TGTGCCAGCAGCACAGGGGGCGGGCTGGACATTCAGTACTTC
.	.	TRBJ1-1	TRBV30	CAWSRGEAFF	TGTGCCTGGAGTAGAGGAGAAGCTTTCTTT
.	.	TRBJ1-5	TRBV7-2	CASSLDGAGNQPQHF	TGTGCCAGCAGCTTAGATGGGGCAGGGAATCAGCCCCAGCATTTT
.	.	TRBJ1-2	TRBV4-1	CASSQDGTLGYGYTF	TGCGCCAGCAGCCAAGACGGGACCCTGGGGTATGGCTACACCTTC
TRBD1	.	TRBJ2-1	TRBV6-6	CASSLDRQFSSYNEQFF	TGTGCCAGCAGTCTGGACAGGCAATTTAGCTCCTACAATGAGCAGTTCTTC
TRBD1	.	TRBJ2-1	TRBV27	CASSLPGQGAGEQFF	TGTGCCAGCAGTTTACCGGGACAGGGGGCTGGGGAGCAGTTCTTC
TRBD1	.	TRBJ2-1	TRBV6-5	CASSAGTGGYNEQFF	TGTGCCAGCAGCGCCGGGACAGGGGGCTACAATGAGCAGTTCTTC
TRBD1	.	TRBJ2-5	TRBV6-5	CASRDRGKETQYF	TGTGCCAGCCGGGACAGGGGCAAAGAGACCCAGTACTTC
TRBD1	few	TRBJ1-3	TRBV7-9	CASSLKQPRGQGHGNTIYF	TGTGCCAGCAGCCTTAAACAACCTAGGGGACAGGGTCATGGAAACACCATATATTTT
.	.	TRBJ1-3	TRBV3-1/TRBV3-2	CASSQEVSGQTGNTIYF	TGTGCCAGCAGCCAAGAAGTTTCCGGGCAGACTGGAAACACCATATATTTT
.	.	TRBJ1-2	TRBV4-1	CASSQLVPIDGSNYGYTF	TGCGCCAGCAGCCAACTGGTACCCATCGACGGATCTAACTATGGCTACACCTTC
.	.	TRBJ2-3	TRBV6-2/TRBV6-3	CASSYLSGGGPTDTQYF	TGTGCCAGCAGTTACTTGAGCGGAGGGGGGCCCACAGATACGCAGTATTTT
.	.	TRBJ2-1	TRBV2	CASSEVGGLSGEQFF	TGTGCCAGCAGTGAAGTCGGCGGCCTATCAGGGGAGCAGTTCTTC
.	.	TRBJ1-5	TRBV12-5	CASGLGEGAHQPQHF	TGTGCTAGTGGTTTGGGGGAAGGGGCTCATCAGCCCCAGCATTTT
.	once	TRBJ2-7	TRBV6-6	CASSYTRGEASSEQYF	TGTGCCAGCAGTTACACCCGCGGGGAGGCGTCAAGCGAGCAGTACTTC
TRBD2	once	TRBJ2-7	TRBV4-1	CASSQFAGGVDEQYF	TGCGCCAGCAGCCAATTTGCGGGGGGGGTGGACGAGCAGTACTTC
.	.	TRBJ2-7	TRBV30	CAWSRGDEQYF	TGTGCCTGGAGTCGAGGGGACGAGCAGTACTTC
TRBD2	.	TRBJ2-1	TRBV30	CAWSAGLAGYNEQFF	TGTGCCTGGAGCGCCGGACTAGCGGGCTACAATGAGCAGTTCTTC
.	once	TRBJ2-7	TRBV5-1	CASSLKDEQYF	TGCGCCAGCAGCTTGAAAGACGAGCAGTACTTC
.	.	TRBJ1-5	TRBV27	CASSLNKGNQPQHF	TGTGCCAGCAGTTTAAACAAGGGCAATCAGCCCCAGCATTTT
.	once	TRBJ2-7	TRBV5-1	CASSFSYEQYF	TGCGCCAGCAGTTTTTCCTACGAGCAGTACTTC
TRBD1	once	TRBJ1-5	TRBV5-6	CASSIGQGVNQPQHF	TGTGCCAGCAGTATCGGACAGGGGGTCAATCAGCCCCAGCATTTT
.	.	TRBJ1-2	TRBV5-5	CASSLGGWGRDDYGYTF	TGTGCCAGCAGCTTAGGGGGATGGGGCAGGGATGACTATGGCTACACCTTC
.	.	TRBJ1-4	TRBV5-6	CASSFRTHATNEKLFF	TGTGCCAGCAGCTTCCGGACCCATGCAACTAATGAAAAACTGTTTTTT
.	.	TRBJ2-3	TRBV29-1	CSARRGPTDTQYF	TGCAGCGCCCGGCGAGGGCCCACAGATACGCAGTATTTT
TRBD2	.	TRBJ2-5	TRBV30	CAWSVLAQETQYF	TGTGCCTGGAGTGTACTAGCGCAAGAGACCCAGTACTTC
TRBD2	.	TRBJ2-2	TRBV19	CASSFRAGGLGELFF	TGTGCCAGTAGCTTCCGAGCGGGAGGGCTGGGGGAGCTGTTTTTT
TRBD1	.	TRBJ2-3	TRBV11-3	CASSPRQGRDTQYF	TGTGCCAGCAGCCCGAGACAGGGTAGGGATACGCAGTATTTT
TRBD2	.	TRBJ2-7	TRBV6-2/TRBV6-3	CASSSGTSGFYEQYF	TGTGCCAGCAGCTCCGGGACTAGCGGCTTCTACGAGCAGTACTTC
.	few	TRBJ2-5	TRBV21-1	CASSKVGTQGKETQYF	TGTGCCAGCAGCAAAGTGGGGACTCAGGGAAAGGAGACCCAGTACTTC